These T cell receptor beta chains were read from a single sample in a study of T cell repertoires in cytomegalovirus infection. MiXCR was run by TCRdb on the reads, yielding one entry per CDR3 protein. The table includes hundreds of thousands of distinct CDR3 sequences, 33% detected once. These TCRs' antigens remain unknown. The sample in question was cultured PBMCs, obtained from culture after CMV antigen stimulation. All receptors come from a human donor in good health (CMV status not recorded). Some clones in this sample may be carry-over from other donors' samples. Each CDR3 is given with its conserved first and last residue. Each record gives: V gene, clone size, D gene, J gene, CDR3 DNA, CDR3 protein. The D gene is left open where the match is weak. The size entry is marked missing in some rows and otherwise reads once, few, many or a size class.

TRBV7-9,few,TRBD1,TRBJ1-2,TGTGCCAGCTTCGGGACAGTTTATGGCTACACCTTC,CASFGTVYGYTF
TRBV19,.,.,TRBJ2-4,TGTGCCAGTAGTATACGAGAGGAGGAAACATATTTGGCCAAAAACATTCAGTACTTC,CASSIREEETYLAKNIQYF
TRBV7-8,.,TRBD1,TRBJ2-7,TGTGCCAGCAGACCCCGGGACAGGGCCTACGAGCAGTACTTC,CASRPRDRAYEQYF
TRBV6-2/TRBV6-3,.,.,TRBJ2-2,TGTGCCACCTGGGACCTAGGACAGACAACCGGGGAGCTGTTTTTT,CATWDLGQTTGELFF
TRBV27,many,.,TRBJ1-3,TGTGCCAGCAGTTCGCAGTTCTCTGGAAACACCATATATTTT,CASSSQFSGNTIYF
TRBV6-8,.,.,TRBJ2-2,TGTGCCAGCAGTTACCCGAAGGGGGTCCACACCGGGGAGCTGTTTTTT,CASSYPKGVHTGELFF
TRBV30,.,TRBD1,TRBJ1-2,TGTGCCTTCGTCCGGGACAGTTTTTATGGCTACACCTTC,CAFVRDSFYGYTF
TRBV4-1,.,.,TRBJ2-6,TGCGCCAGCAGCCAAGGTGGGGGCGCTGGGGCCAACGTCCTGACTTTC,CASSQGGGAGANVLTF
TRBV18,few,.,TRBJ2-3,TGTGCCAGCTCCCGGGCCCAAAGGGCAGATACGCAGTATTTT,CASSRAQRADTQYF
TRBV7-9,few,.,TRBJ2-6,TGTGCCAGCAGCTACCCCCGCGGAGGAGGCCCAAGCTCTGGGGCCAACGTCCTGACTTTC,CASSYPRGGGPSSGANVLTF
TRBV7-8,.,TRBD1,TRBJ1-5,TGTGCCAGCAGCTCGGGGACAGCTTATAGCAATCAGCCCCAGCATTTT,CASSSGTAYSNQPQHF
TRBV28,once,.,TRBJ1-5,TGTGCCAGCAGTCATGGGGGGAGCCAGCCCCAGCATTTT,CASSHGGSQPQHF
TRBV24-1,few,.,TRBJ2-1,TGTGCCACCAGTGACCATGGGGGGGCCGGGAATAATGAGCAGTTCTTC,CATSDHGGAGNNEQFF
TRBV7-9,.,TRBD2,TRBJ2-5,TGTGCCAGCAGCCCGCGCAGCGGGGGGCTCCAAGAGACCCAGTACTTC,CASSPRSGGLQETQYF
TRBV18,.,.,TRBJ1-3,TGTGCCAGCTCACCCCCGAACTTCTCCGGGCCGCTCTCTGGAAACACCATATATTTT,CASSPPNFSGPLSGNTIYF
TRBV10-3,.,TRBD2,TRBJ2-7,TGTGCCATCAGTCAACTAGCGGGGGGTACCTACGAGCAGTACTTC,CAISQLAGGTYEQYF
TRBV10-3,few,.,TRBJ2-1,TGTGCCATCAGAGCCCGGGAAGCGACTAACAATGAGCAGTTCTTC,CAIRAREATNNEQFF
TRBV7-9,.,TRBD1,TRBJ2-7,TGTGCCAGCAGCGGAGAGGGACAGAGATACGAGCAGTACTTC,CASSGEGQRYEQYF
TRBV20-1,.,.,TRBJ2-7,TGCAGTGCCCGGGGCGGGACCTCCTCCTACGAGCAGTACTTC,CSARGGTSSYEQYF
TRBV7-2,few,.,TRBJ2-3,TGTGCCAGCAGCCTCCACCCCACTAGCCCTAACACAGATACGCAGTATTTT,CASSLHPTSPNTDTQYF